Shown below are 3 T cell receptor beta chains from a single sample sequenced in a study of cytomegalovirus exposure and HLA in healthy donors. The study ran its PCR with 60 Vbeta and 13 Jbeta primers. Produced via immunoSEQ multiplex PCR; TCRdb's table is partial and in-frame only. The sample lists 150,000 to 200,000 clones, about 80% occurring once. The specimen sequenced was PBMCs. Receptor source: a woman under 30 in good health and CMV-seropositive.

In DNA, the CDR3 is TGTGCCAGCAGCCAAACCGGGACTAGCGGGGCCCCCACAGATACGCAGTATTTT. It translates to CASSQTGTSGAPTDTQYF. V is TRBV5-4 and J is TRBJ2-3; 13 positions agree with TRBD2. Germline-derived CDR1 and CDR2 are SGHNT and YYREEE (reference sequence). With 4 bases clipped from V and 2 bases from J, the junction kept 10 bases outside the gene matches. The CDR3 has 18 residues.

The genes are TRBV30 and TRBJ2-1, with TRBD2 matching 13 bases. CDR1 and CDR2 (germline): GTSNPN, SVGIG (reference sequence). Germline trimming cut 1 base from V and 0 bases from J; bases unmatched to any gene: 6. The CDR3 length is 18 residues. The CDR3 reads CAWSAWTSGGSSYNEQFF. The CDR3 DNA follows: TGTGCCTGGAGTGCTTGGACTAGCGGGGGAAGCTCCTACAATGAGCAGTTCTTC.

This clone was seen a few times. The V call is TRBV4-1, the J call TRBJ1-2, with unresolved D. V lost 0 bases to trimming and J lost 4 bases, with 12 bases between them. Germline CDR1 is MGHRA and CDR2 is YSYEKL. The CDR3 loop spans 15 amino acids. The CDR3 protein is CASSQDDETLYGYTF. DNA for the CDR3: TGCGCCAGCAGCCAAGACGATGAGACTCTCTATGGCTACACCTTC.